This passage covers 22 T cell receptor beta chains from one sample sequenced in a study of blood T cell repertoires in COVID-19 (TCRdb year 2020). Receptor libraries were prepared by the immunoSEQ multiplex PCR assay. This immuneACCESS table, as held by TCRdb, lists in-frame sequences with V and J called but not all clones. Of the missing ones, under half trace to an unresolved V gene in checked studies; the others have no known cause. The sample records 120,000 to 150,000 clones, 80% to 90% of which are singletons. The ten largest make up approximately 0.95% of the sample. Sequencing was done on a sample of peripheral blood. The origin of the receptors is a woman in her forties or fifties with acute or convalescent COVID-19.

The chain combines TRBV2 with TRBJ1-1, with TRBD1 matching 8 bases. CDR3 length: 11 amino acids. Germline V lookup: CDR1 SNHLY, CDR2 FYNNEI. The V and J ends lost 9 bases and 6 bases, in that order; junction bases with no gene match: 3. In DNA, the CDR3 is TGTGCCAGACAGGGGGATTCTGAAGCTTTCTTT. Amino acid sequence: CARQGDSEAFF.

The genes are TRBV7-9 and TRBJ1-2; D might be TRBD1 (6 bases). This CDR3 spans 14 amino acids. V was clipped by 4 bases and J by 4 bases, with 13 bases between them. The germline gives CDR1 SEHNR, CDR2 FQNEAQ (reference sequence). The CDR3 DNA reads TGTGCCAGCAGCTCAGGGGTAGGGGTCTATGGCTACACCTTC. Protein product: CASSSGVGVYGYTF.

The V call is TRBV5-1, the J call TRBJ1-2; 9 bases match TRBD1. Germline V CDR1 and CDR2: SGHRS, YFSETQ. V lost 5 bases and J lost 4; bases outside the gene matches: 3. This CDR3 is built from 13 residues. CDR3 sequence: CASRTGGGYGYTF. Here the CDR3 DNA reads TGCGCCAGCAGAACAGGGGGCGGCTATGGCTACACCTTC.

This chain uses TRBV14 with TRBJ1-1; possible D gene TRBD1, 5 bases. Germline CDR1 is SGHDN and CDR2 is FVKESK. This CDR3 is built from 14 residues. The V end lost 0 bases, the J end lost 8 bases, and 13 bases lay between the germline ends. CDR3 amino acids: CASSQEWQGSEAFF. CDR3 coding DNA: TGTGCCAGCAGCCAAGAGTGGCAGGGCAGCGAAGCTTTCTTT.

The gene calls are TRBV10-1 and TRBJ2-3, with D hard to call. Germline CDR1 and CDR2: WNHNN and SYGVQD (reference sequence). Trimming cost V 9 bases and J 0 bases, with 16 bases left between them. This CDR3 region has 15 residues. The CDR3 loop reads CASSYGSESTDTQYF. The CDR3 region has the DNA TGCGCCAGTTCCTACGGGTCCGAGAGCACAGATACGCAGTATTTT.

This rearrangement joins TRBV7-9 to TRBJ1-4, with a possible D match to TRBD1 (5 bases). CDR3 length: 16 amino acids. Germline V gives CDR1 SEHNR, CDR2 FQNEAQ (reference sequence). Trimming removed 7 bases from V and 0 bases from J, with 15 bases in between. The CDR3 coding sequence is TGTGCCAGCAACTCCGGGGGGGTGACAACTAATGAAAAACTGTTTTTT. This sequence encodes CASNSGGVTTNEKLFF. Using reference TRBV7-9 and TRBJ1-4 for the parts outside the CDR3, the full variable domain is DTGVSQNPRHKITKRGQNVTFRCDPISEHNRLYWYRQTLGQGPEFLTYFQNEAQLEKSRLLSDRFSAERPKGSFSTLEIQRTEQGDSAMYLCASNSGGVTTNEKLFFGSGTQLSVL.

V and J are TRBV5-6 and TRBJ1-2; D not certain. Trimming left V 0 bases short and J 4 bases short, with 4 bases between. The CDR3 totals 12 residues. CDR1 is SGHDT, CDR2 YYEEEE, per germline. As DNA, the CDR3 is TGTGCCAGCAGCTTGGACAGCTATGGCTACACCTTC. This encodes CASSLDSYGYTF. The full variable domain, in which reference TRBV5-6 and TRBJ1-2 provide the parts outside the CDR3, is DAGVTQSPTHLIKTRGQQVTLRCSPKSGHDTVSWYQQALGQGPQFIFQYYEEEERQRGNFPDRFSGHQFPNYSSELNVNALLLGDSALYLCASSLDSYGYTFGSGTRLTVV.

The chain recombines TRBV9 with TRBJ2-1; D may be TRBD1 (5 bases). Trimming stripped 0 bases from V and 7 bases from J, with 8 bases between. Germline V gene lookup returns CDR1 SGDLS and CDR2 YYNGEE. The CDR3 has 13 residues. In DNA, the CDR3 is TGTGCCAGCAGCGTAGGGCAGGGTAATGAGCAGTTCTTC. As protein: CASSVGQGNEQFF.

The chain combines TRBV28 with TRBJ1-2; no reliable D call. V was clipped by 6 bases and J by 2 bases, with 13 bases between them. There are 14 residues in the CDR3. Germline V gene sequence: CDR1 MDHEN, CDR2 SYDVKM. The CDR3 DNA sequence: TGTGCCAGCAGCCCTCAGACGGGAAACTATGGCTACACCTTC. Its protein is CASSPQTGNYGYTF.

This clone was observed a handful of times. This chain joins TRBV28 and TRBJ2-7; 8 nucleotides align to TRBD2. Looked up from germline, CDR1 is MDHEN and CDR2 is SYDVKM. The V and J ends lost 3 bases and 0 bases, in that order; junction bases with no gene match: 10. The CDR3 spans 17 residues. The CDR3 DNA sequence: TGTGCCAGCAGTTTTCTCGAGGAGCGGGGGTCCTCCTACGAGCAGTACTTC. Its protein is CASSFLEERGSSYEQYF.

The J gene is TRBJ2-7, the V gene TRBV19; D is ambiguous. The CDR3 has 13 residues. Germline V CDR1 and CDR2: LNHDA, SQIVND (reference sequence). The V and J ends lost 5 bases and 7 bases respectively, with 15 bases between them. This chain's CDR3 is CASSPRPRLEQYF. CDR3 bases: TGTGCCAGTAGTCCTCGCCCCCGACTTGAGCAGTACTTC.

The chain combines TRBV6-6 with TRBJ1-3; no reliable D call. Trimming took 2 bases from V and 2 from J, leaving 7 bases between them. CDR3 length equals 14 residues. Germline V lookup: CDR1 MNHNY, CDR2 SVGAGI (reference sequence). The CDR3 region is CASSYGTTGNTIYF. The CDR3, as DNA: TGTGCCAGCAGTTACGGCACAACTGGAAACACCATATATTTT.

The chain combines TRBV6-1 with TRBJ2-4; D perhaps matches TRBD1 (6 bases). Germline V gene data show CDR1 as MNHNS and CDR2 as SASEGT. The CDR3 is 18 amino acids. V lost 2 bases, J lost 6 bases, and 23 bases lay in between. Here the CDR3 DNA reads TGTGCCAGCAGTGAAATAGGCGTGAGGGTGGGGGCGAGAAACATTCAGTACTTC. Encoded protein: CASSEIGVRVGARNIQYF.

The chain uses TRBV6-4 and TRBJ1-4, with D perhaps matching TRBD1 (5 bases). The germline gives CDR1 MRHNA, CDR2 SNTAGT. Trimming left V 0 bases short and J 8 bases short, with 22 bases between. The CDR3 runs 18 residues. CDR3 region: CASSDSYPPGVGEEKLFF. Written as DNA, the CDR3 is TGTGCCAGCAGTGACTCGTACCCTCCGGGGGTGGGGGAAGAAAAACTGTTTTTT.

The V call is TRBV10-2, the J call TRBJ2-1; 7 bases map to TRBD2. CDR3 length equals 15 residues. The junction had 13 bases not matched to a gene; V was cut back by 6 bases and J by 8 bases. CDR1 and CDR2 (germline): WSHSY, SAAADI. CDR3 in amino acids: CASRASGYRIDEQFF. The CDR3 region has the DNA TGCGCCAGCAGAGCTAGCGGCTATCGAATCGATGAGCAGTTCTTC.

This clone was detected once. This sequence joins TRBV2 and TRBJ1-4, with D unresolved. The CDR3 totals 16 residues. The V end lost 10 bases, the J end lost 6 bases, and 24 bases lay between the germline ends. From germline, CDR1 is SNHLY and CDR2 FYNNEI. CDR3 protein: CAISGSINGGHEKLFF. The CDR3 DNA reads TGTGCCATTTCCGGGTCGATCAACGGAGGTCATGAAAAACTGTTTTTT.

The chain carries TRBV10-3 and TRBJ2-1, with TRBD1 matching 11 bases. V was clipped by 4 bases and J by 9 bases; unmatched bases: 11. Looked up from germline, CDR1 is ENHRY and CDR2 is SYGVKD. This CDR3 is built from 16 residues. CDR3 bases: TGTGCCATCAGTGTTCTTCCGGGACAGGGGGTCACTGAGCAGTTCTTC. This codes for CAISVLPGQGVTEQFF.

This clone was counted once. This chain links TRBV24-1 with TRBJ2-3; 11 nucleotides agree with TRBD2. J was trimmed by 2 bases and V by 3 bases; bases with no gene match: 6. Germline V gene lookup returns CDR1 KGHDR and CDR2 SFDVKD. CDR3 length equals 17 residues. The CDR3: CATSDITSGSLTDTQYF. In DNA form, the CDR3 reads TGTGCCACCAGTGATATTACTAGCGGGAGCCTCACAGATACGCAGTATTTT.

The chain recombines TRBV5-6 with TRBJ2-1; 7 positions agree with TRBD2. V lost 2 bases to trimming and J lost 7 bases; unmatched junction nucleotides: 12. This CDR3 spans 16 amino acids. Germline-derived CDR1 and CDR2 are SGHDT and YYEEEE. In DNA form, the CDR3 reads TGTGCCAGCAGCTTATTTGTCGCGGGAGAAGTTAATGAGCAGTTCTTC. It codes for CASSLFVAGEVNEQFF.

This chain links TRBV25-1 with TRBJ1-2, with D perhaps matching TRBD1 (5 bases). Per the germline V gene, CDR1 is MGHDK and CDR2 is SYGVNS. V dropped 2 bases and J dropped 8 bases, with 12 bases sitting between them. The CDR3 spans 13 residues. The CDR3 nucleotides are TGTGCCAGCAGTGAAATCGGGGGTCGCGGCTACACCTTC. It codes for CASSEIGGRGYTF.

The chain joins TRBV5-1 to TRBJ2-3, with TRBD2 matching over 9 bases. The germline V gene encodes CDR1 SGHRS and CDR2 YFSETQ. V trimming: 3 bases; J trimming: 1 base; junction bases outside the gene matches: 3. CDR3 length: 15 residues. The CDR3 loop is CASSSQRGGTDTQYF. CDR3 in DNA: TGCGCCAGCAGCTCCCAGCGGGGGGGCACAGATACGCAGTATTTT.

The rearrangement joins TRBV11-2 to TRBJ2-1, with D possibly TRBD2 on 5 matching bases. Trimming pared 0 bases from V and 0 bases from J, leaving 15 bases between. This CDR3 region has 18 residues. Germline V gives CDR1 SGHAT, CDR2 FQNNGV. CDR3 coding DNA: TGTGCCAGCAGCTTAGAGGGTCTAGCTCTTAGCTCCTACAATGAGCAGTTCTTC. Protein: CASSLEGLALSSYNEQFF.